This TCR beta chain originates from a study of CD8 T cells in ankylosing spondylitis. Study conclusions and caveats: The clones that were linked to disease were reported to be significantly enriched in matched synovial fluid samples from ankylosing spondylitis patients.

Germline CDR1 is DFQATT and CDR2 is SNEGSKA (reference sequence). V was trimmed by 6 bases and J by 0 bases, leaving 16 bases between them. The CDR3 loop spans 15 amino acids. A note on this clonotype: Its specificity is unknown.

Quantitative 5'-RACE with molecular barcodes was used to make the TCR beta libraries. TCRdb fed the 5' RACE reads into MiXCR, producing one record per CDR3 protein. The data show 85,000 to 100,000 distinct CDR3 sequences, 8.8% seen once. The clonotype comes from a male donor with ankylosing spondylitis or in good health (not recorded which). The chain has TRBV20-1 and TRBJ2-3; D is possibly TRBD2 (6 bases). The sample consisted of blood, either unsorted or a sorted T cell fraction (not recorded which). The DNA of the CDR3 is TGCAGTGCCATCAACGGGGGACTTAGCACAGATACGCAGTATTTT. It encodes CSAINGGLSTDTQYF.